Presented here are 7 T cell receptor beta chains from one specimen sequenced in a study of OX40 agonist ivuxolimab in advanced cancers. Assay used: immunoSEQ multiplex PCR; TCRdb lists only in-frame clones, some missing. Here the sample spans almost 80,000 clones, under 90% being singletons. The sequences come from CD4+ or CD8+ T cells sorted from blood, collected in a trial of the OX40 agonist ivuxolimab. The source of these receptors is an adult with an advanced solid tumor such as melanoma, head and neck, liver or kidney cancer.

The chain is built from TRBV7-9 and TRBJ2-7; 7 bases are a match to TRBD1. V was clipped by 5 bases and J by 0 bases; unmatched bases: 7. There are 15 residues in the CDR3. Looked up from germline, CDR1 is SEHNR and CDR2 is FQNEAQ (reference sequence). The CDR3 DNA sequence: TGTGCCAGCAGCCCGGGACAGAAGTCCTCCTACGAGCAGTACTTC. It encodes CASSPGQKSSYEQYF.

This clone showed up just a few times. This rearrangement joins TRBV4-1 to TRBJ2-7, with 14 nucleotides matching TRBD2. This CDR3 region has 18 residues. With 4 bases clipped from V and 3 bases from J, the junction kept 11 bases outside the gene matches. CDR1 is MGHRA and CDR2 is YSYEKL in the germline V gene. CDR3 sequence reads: CASSPRGPGTSGSYEQYF. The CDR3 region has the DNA TGCGCCAGCAGCCCCAGGGGTCCCGGGACTAGCGGGAGCTACGAGCAGTACTTC.

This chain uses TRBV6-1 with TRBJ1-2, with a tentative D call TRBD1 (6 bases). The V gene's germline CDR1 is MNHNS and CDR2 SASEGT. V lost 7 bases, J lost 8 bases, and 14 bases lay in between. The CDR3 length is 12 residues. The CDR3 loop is CASMWGAGGYTF. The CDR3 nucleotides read TGTGCCAGCATGTGGGGGGCAGGGGGCTACACCTTC.

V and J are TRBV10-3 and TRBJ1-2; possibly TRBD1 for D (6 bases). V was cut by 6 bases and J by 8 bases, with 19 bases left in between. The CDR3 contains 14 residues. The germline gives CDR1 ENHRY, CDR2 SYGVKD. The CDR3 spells CAIRFIGSGDGYTF. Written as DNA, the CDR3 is TGTGCCATCAGGTTTATCGGGTCAGGGGACGGCTACACCTTC.

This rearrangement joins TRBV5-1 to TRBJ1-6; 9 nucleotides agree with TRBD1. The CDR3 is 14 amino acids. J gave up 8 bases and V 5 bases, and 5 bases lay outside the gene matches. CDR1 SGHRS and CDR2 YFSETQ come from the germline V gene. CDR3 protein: CASRWDRVDSPLHF. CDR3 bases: TGCGCCAGCAGGTGGGACAGGGTGGATTCACCCCTCCACTTT.

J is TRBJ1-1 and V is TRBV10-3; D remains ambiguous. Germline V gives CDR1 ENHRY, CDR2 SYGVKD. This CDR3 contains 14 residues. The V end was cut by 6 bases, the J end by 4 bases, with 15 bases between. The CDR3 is CAIRDYTKGTEAFF. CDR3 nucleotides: TGTGCCATCAGGGACTATACCAAGGGCACTGAAGCTTTCTTT.

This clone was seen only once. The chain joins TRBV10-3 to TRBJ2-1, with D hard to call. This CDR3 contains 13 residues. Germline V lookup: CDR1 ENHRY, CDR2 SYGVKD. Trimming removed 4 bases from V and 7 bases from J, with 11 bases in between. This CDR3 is CAISVGFGNEQFF. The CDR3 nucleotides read TGTGCCATCAGTGTAGGGTTTGGGAATGAGCAGTTCTTC.